A single sample is the source of the 27 T cell receptor beta chains below, sequenced in a study of chemoradiotherapy in HPV16-positive cancers (dated by TCRdb to 2021 to 2024). Libraries were built with the immunoSEQ multiplex PCR assay. Held by TCRdb, this immuneACCESS table contains in-frame sequences only and omits some clones. Under half of the omission traces to an unresolved V gene where checked; the cause of the rest is unknown. In this sample the table shows over 30,000 clones, roughly 75% of which occur a single time. About 4.1% of the sample comes from the top ten. This sample comprised blood, obtained from a patient who underwent chemoradiotherapy. All receptors come from a human donor with HPV-associated anogenital cancer.

In its sample, this clone was seen a few times. The chain is built from TRBV9 and TRBJ2-3; 10 nucleotides agree with TRBD1. Germline lookup yields CDR1 SGDLS and CDR2 YYNGEE. Germline trimming cut 3 bases from V and 3 bases from J; bases unmatched to any gene: 1. The CDR3 contains 14 residues. Here the CDR3 reads CASSEDRGTDTQYF. DNA for the CDR3: TGTGCCAGCAGCGAGGACAGGGGGACAGATACGCAGTATTTT. The full variable domain, rest sourced from reference TRBV9 and TRBJ2-3, is DSGVTQTPKHLITATGQRVTLRCSPRSGDLSVYWYQQSLDQGLQFLIQYYNGEERAKGNILERFSAQQFPDLHSELNLSSLELGDSALYFCASSEDRGTDTQYFGPGTRLTVL.

The CDR3 spells CASSIVVGVTEAFF. The CDR3 nucleotides are TGTGCCAGTAGTATAGTGGTGGGTGTCACTGAAGCTTTCTTT. The chain uses TRBV19 and TRBJ1-1; D unclear. The CDR3 is made up of 14 amino acids. CDR1 and CDR2 (germline): LNHDA, SQIVND (reference sequence). V gave up 1 base and J gave up 4 bases, with 10 bases separating them.

The chain links TRBV18 to TRBJ2-5, with D possibly being TRBD2 (5 bases). The CDR3 contains 13 residues. Per germline, CDR1 KGHSH and CDR2 LQKENI. V lost 4 bases, J lost 1 base, and 7 bases lay in between. DNA for the CDR3: TGTGCCAGCTCACAAGCGGTCCAAGAGACCCAGTACTTC. Translating it yields CASSQAVQETQYF.

Only one count was recorded for this clone. The chain recombines TRBV9 with TRBJ2-1; 7 nucleotides align to TRBD1. The CDR3 spans 14 residues. Unmatched junction bases numbered 6, after V lost 4 bases and J lost 5 bases. Germline V gives CDR1 SGDLS, CDR2 YYNGEE. CDR3 nucleotides: TGTGCCAGCAGCTCGGGACAGCATCACAATGAGCAGTTCTTC. Amino acid sequence: CASSSGQHHNEQFF.

This rearrangement joins TRBV6-6 to TRBJ1-3; 7 bases align to TRBD1. From germline, CDR1 is MNHNY and CDR2 SVGAGI (reference sequence). The ends lost 7 bases at V and 0 bases at J; junction bases unmatched: 9. The CDR3 is 16 residues long. The CDR3 reads CASTQATGHSGNTIYF. In DNA, the CDR3 is TGTGCCAGCACCCAAGCGACAGGGCACTCTGGAAACACCATATATTTT.

This clone appeared a few times. The J gene is TRBJ1-1, the V gene TRBV9; 7 positions match TRBD1. The CDR3 length is 14 residues. V lost 3 bases, J lost 3 bases, and 5 bases stayed unmatched. Per germline, CDR1 SGDLS and CDR2 YYNGEE. For the CDR3, the DNA is TGTGCCAGCAGCGGCCACACAGGGGACACTGAAGCTTTCTTT. It translates to CASSGHTGDTEAFF. The variable domain in full, with the rest retrieved from reference TRBV9 and TRBJ1-1, is DSGVTQTPKHLITATGQRVTLRCSPRSGDLSVYWYQQSLDQGLQFLIQYYNGEERAKGNILERFSAQQFPDLHSELNLSSLELGDSALYFCASSGHTGDTEAFFGQGTRLTVV.

In its sample, this clone was seen once. This chain joins TRBV13 and TRBJ1-4, with TRBD1 matching 9 bases. V was pared by 1 base and J by 5 bases, with 5 bases of the junction left unmatched. Germline CDR1 PRHDT, CDR2 FYEKMQ (reference sequence). The CDR3 length is 16 residues. The DNA of the CDR3 is TGTGCCAGCAGCTTAGCTGGGACAGGGTCGAATGAAAAACTGTTTTTT. This translates into CASSLAGTGSNEKLFF.

The chain links TRBV10-2 to TRBJ1-1; 7 bases are shared with TRBD1. Looked up from germline, CDR1 is WSHSY and CDR2 is SAAADI. V trimming: 3 bases; J trimming: 1 base; junction bases outside the gene matches: 2. The CDR3 has 14 amino acids. As DNA, the CDR3 is TGCGCCAGCAGTGAACAGGGGAGGAACACTGAAGCTTTCTTT. Protein sequence: CASSEQGRNTEAFF.

This clone was observed a few times. The V and J genes are TRBV5-6 and TRBJ1-1, with TRBD1 identical over 7 bases. This CDR3 is built from 14 residues. Germline CDR1 SGHDT, CDR2 YYEEEE. V shed 6 bases and J 1 base; nucleotides not matched to a gene: 6. Here the CDR3 reads CASNPQGRNTEAFF. The DNA for the CDR3 is TGTGCCAGCAACCCACAGGGGCGGAACACTGAAGCTTTCTTT.

This chain joins TRBV5-1 and TRBJ1-1; a possible D gene is TRBD1 (5 bases). Trimming pared 7 bases from V and 4 bases from J, leaving 14 bases between. Germline V gene data show CDR1 as SGHRS and CDR2 as YFSETQ. The CDR3 spans 13 residues. CDR3 sequence (DNA): TGCGCCAGCCGGACATCGGAGACCACTGAAGCTTTCTTT. Translation: CASRTSETTEAFF.

This clone was counted between two and nine times. Sequence at one end of the junction differs from germline and may be a read error. V gene TRBV19 combines with J gene TRBJ1-2; 7 bases align to TRBD1. CDR1 and CDR2 from the germline V gene are LNHDA and SQIVND (reference sequence). The CDR3 length is 15 residues. The CDR3 DNA reads as TGTGCCAGGAGTAAGGGAGACAGGGCTGTTTATGGCTACACCTTC. Protein sequence: CARSKGDRAVYGYTF.

V and J are TRBV7-2 and TRBJ2-6; no clear D gene. This CDR3 is built from 15 residues. Germline-derived CDR1 and CDR2 are SGHTA and FQGNSA. V gave up 1 base and J gave up 2 bases, with 6 bases separating them. This CDR3 is CASSLEQAGANVLTF. CDR3 DNA sequence: TGTGCCAGCAGCTTAGAACAAGCTGGGGCCAACGTCCTGACTTTC.

J is TRBJ2-3 and V is TRBV4-2, with a weak D call TRBD2 (6 bases). Germline V gene lookup returns CDR1 LGHNA and CDR2 YNFKEQ. The CDR3 spans 15 residues. Deletions cut 4 bases from V and 0 bases from J, with 11 bases between. CDR3 DNA: TGTGCCAGCAGCCCGAGGCGGGGAAGCACAGATACGCAGTATTTT. This gives the protein CASSPRRGSTDTQYF.

The chain couples TRBV7-3 to TRBJ2-2; weak D call: TRBD2 (6 bases). The CDR3 runs to 14 residues. Germline V gene sequence: CDR1 SGHTA, CDR2 FQGTGA. V lost 5 bases, J lost 1 base, and 8 bases lay in between. The CDR3 DNA is TGTGCCAGCAGCCCGGGGGAGAACACCGGGGAGCTGTTTTTT. This sequence encodes CASSPGENTGELFF.

V usage is TRBV5-1 and J usage is TRBJ2-2; D is perhaps TRBD2 (5 bases). V gave up 4 bases and J gave up 1 base, with 14 bases separating them. The CDR3 has 16 amino acids. Per germline, CDR1 SGHRS and CDR2 YFSETQ. The chain's CDR3 is CASSPGVWENTGELFF. CDR3 bases: TGCGCCAGCAGCCCCGGGGTATGGGAGAACACCGGGGAGCTGTTTTTT.

The chain employs TRBV18 and TRBJ1-4; 10 nucleotides agree with TRBD1. Per the germline V gene, CDR1 is KGHSH and CDR2 is LQKENI. V trimming: 2 bases; J trimming: 6 bases; junction bases outside the gene matches: 0. The CDR3 has 14 amino acids. CDR3 sequence: CASSPDRGHEKLFF. CDR3 in DNA: TGTGCCAGCTCACCAGACAGGGGGCATGAAAAACTGTTTTTT.

The chain combines TRBV15 with TRBJ1-1; 7 nucleotides agree with TRBD1. This CDR3 has 15 residues. The germline gives CDR1 LNHNV, CDR2 YYDKDF (reference sequence). Germline trimming cut 5 bases from V and 2 bases from J; bases unmatched to any gene: 8. The CDR3 DNA reads as TGTGCCACCAGCGACTATGGGACAGAAAACACTGAAGCTTTCTTT. It is translated as CATSDYGTENTEAFF.

This chain joins TRBV19 and TRBJ1-6; D may be TRBD1 (6 bases). CDR1 is LNHDA, CDR2 SQIVND, per germline (reference sequence). The CDR3 sequence is 15 residues long. Deletions cut 5 bases from V and 7 bases from J, with 15 bases between. The CDR3 region has the DNA TGTGCCAGTAGTGTTAGCAGGGGTGGGAATTCACCCCTCCACTTT. Translating gives CASSVSRGGNSPLHF. The full variable domain, rest sourced from reference TRBV19 and TRBJ1-6, is DGGITQSPKYLFRKEGQNVTLSCEQNLNHDAMYWYRQDPGQGLRLIYYSQIVNDFQKGDIAEGYSVSREKKESFPLTVTSAQKNPTAFYLCASSVSRGGNSPLHFGNGTRLTVT.

CDR3 bases: TGTGCCAGCAGCCAAGACGGGGGGGCTGGGGCCAACGTCCTGACTTTC. It specifies CASSQDGGAGANVLTF. The chain carries TRBV4-2 and TRBJ2-6, with 8 bases aligning to TRBD2. J gave up 2 bases and V 0 bases, and 0 bases lay outside the gene matches. CDR3 length equals 16 residues. Germline loops: CDR1 LGHNA, CDR2 YNFKEQ.

This chain links TRBV30 with TRBJ1-6; TRBD1 might be the D (6 bases). Germline CDR1 is GTSNPN and CDR2 is SVGIG (reference sequence). The CDR3 runs 18 residues. The ends were cut back, 8 bases at V and 0 bases at J, with 23 bases in the middle. The CDR3 spells CATKRPQGGGSYNSPLHF. The DNA for the CDR3 is TGTGCCACCAAGCGACCTCAGGGAGGGGGCTCCTATAATTCACCCCTCCACTTT.

This clone was counted only a few times. The rearrangement joins TRBV6-6 to TRBJ2-3, with 8 bases fitting TRBD2. V lost 7 bases, J lost 6 bases, and 3 bases stayed unmatched. Germline CDR1 reads MNHNY; CDR2 reads SVGAGI (reference sequence). The CDR3 loop spans 12 amino acids. DNA for the CDR3: TGTGCCAGCAACCCGGGGGGGGATACGCAGTATTTT. It translates to CASNPGGDTQYF.

The V call is TRBV7-9, the J call TRBJ2-1, with unresolved D. Trimming shortened V by 5 bases and J by 6 bases, and 17 bases separated the two germline ends. The CDR3 spans 15 residues. Per germline, CDR1 SEHNR and CDR2 FQNEAQ (reference sequence). In nucleotides, the CDR3 is TGTGCCAGCAGCCCGAAGGCCAGGCGTGGCAATGAGCAGTTCTTC. This sequence encodes CASSPKARRGNEQFF. Full variable domain (outside the CDR3, taken from reference TRBV7-9 and TRBJ2-1): DTGVSQNPRHKITKRGQNVTFRCDPISEHNRLYWYRQTLGQGPEFLTYFQNEAQLEKSRLLSDRFSAERPKGSFSTLEIQRTEQGDSAMYLCASSPKARRGNEQFFGPGTRLTVL.

Turning to this clone: Germline is not matched at one junction end, which may reflect a read error. The chain recombines TRBV6-1 with TRBJ2-2; TRBD2 might be the D (6 bases). The CDR3 consists of 14 residues. Germline V lookup: CDR1 MNHNS, CDR2 SASEGT. CDR3 loop: CASSERADGGKLFF. Here the CDR3 DNA reads TGTGCCAGCAGTGAAAGGGCTGATGGCGGGAAGCTGTTTTTT.

This clone appeared a single time. The V call is TRBV9, the J call TRBJ2-7; no clear D gene. CDR3 length: 15 amino acids. With 0 bases removed from V and 4 bases from J, the gap between germline ends came to 14 bases. CDR1 is SGDLS and CDR2 is YYNGEE in the germline V gene. In DNA form, the CDR3 reads TGTGCCAGCAGCGTAGGTGTAGGGCCAGTGTACGAGCAGTACTTC. Translating it yields CASSVGVGPVYEQYF.

V is TRBV7-9 and J is TRBJ2-7, with 7 positions matching TRBD1. Germline CDR1 and CDR2: SEHNR and FQNEAQ (reference sequence). V trimming: 1 base; J trimming: 5 bases; junction bases outside the gene matches: 2. The CDR3 spans 13 residues. CDR3 sequence: CASSLVTGDEQYF. DNA of the CDR3: TGTGCCAGCAGCTTAGTCACAGGGGACGAGCAGTACTTC.

The rearrangement uses TRBV18 and TRBJ1-3, with a tentative D call TRBD1 (5 bases). Germline-derived CDR1 and CDR2 are KGHSH and LQKENI. V was trimmed by 2 bases and J by 2 bases, leaving 13 bases between them. This CDR3 is 16 amino acids long. The CDR3 bases are TGTGCCAGCTCACCAACGAGGGGTATTACTGGAAACACCATATATTTT. Encoded protein: CASSPTRGITGNTIYF.

This rearrangement joins TRBV10-1 to TRBJ2-1; D gene unclear. The CDR3 has 15 residues. Trimming stripped 0 bases from V and 9 bases from J, with 15 bases between. Looked up from germline, CDR1 is WNHNN and CDR2 is SYGVQD (reference sequence). DNA of the CDR3: TGCGCCAGCAGTGAGTCAATTTCGGCCACCGGTGAGCAGTTCTTC. Translating gives CASSESISATGEQFF.